The 3 T cell receptor beta chains presented below share a single source sample, sequenced in a study of cytomegalovirus exposure and HLA in healthy donors. In the PCR, 60 Vbeta and 13 Jbeta primers were used. TCRdb's table, derived via immunoSEQ multiplex PCR, lists solely in-frame clones and lacks some. The data contain 270,000 or so clones, roughly 89% of them singletons. Sequenced: PBMCs. All receptors come from a man aged 40-55 years in good health and CMV-seropositive.

This chain links TRBV6-7 with TRBJ2-1; TRBD2 might be the D (7 bases). TRBV6-7 is flagged as an ORF with uncertain function. The V gene lost 8 bases and the J gene lost 0 bases, with 17 bases spanning the gap. This CDR3 has 16 amino acids. CDR3 region: CASLGGLADSYNEQFF. CDR3 DNA: TGTGCCAGCCTGGGGGGGCTAGCGGACTCCTACAATGAGCAGTTCTTC.

The V and J genes are TRBV4-1 and TRBJ2-7; 8 nucleotides agree with TRBD1. This CDR3 has 13 residues. Germline V gene data show CDR1 as MGHRA and CDR2 as YSYEKL. J gave up 7 bases and V 2 bases, and 4 bases lay outside the gene matches. CDR3 protein: CASSQRQGAEQYF. DNA of the CDR3: TGCGCCAGCAGCCAACGCCAGGGGGCTGAGCAGTACTTC.

This clone was seen only once. The chain recombines TRBV20-1 with TRBJ2-7; D may be TRBD2 (5 bases). Per the germline V gene, CDR1 is DFQATT and CDR2 is SNEGSKA (reference sequence). This CDR3 is built from 11 residues. The ends were cut back, 6 bases at V and 2 bases at J, with 8 bases in the middle. The CDR3, as DNA: TGCAGTGCGGTACTAGCCTACGAGCAGTACTTC. Translation: CSAVLAYEQYF.